This TCR beta chain was found in a study of cytomegalovirus exposure and HLA in healthy donors. The CDR3 runs 13 residues. V lost 8 bases and J lost 4; bases outside the gene matches: 6. The germline gives CDR1 SNHLY, CDR2 FYNNEI. Vbeta (60) and Jbeta (13) primers were used in the PCR. Produced via immunoSEQ multiplex PCR; TCRdb's table is partial and in-frame only. The sample has about 130,000 clones, roughly 75% seen once. The clonotype originates from a woman in her fifties or sixties in good health and CMV-seronegative. The V and J genes are TRBV2 and TRBJ2-7; the match to TRBD1 covers 9 bases. Sequenced material: PBMCs. The CDR3 nucleotides read TGTGCCAGCTGTCGGGACAGGGTTTACGAGCAGTACTTC. Its protein is CASCRDRVYEQYF.